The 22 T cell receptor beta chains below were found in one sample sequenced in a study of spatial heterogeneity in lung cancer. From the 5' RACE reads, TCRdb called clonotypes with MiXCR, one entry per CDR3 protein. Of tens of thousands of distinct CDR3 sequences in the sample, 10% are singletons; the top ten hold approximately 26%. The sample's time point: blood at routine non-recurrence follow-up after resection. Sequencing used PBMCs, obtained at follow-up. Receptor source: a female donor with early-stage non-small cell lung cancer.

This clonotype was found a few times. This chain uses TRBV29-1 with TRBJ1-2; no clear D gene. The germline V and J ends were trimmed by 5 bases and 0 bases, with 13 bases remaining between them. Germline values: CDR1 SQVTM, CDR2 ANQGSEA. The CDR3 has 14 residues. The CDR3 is CSVPQELTNYGYTF. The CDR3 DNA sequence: TGCAGCGTTCCCCAAGAGTTAACTAACTATGGCTACACCTTC.

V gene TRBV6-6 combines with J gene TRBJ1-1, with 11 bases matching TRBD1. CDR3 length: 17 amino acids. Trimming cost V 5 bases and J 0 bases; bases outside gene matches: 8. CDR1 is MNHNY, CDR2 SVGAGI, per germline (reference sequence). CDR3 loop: CASSPRTGGGLNTEAFF. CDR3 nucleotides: TGTGCCAGCAGTCCCCGGACAGGGGGCGGGTTGAACACTGAAGCTTTCTTT.

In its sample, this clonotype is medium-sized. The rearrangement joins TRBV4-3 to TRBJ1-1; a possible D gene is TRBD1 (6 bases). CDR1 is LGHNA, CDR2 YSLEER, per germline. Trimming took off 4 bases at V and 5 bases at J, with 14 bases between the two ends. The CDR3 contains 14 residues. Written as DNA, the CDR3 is TGCGCCAGCAGCCTAGACAGGTTTTGGACTGAAGCTTTCTTT. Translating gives CASSLDRFWTEAFF.

DNA of the CDR3: TGCGCCAGCAGCCAAGACTCGGGGAAGGATGAAAAACTGTTTTTT. It is translated as CASSQDSGKDEKLFF. V usage is TRBV4-3 and J usage is TRBJ1-4; D is unclear. Trimming removed 0 bases at V and 6 bases at J, with 11 bases between. This CDR3 is 15 amino acids long. Per the germline V gene, CDR1 is LGHNA and CDR2 is YSLEER.

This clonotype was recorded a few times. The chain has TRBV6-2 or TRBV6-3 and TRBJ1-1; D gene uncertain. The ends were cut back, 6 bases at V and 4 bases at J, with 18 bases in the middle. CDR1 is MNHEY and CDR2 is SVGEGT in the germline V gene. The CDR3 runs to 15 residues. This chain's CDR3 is CASSPHEGRSTEAFF. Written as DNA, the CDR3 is TGTGCCAGCAGCCCCCATGAGGGAAGGAGCACTGAAGCTTTCTTT.

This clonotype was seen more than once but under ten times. The CDR3 spells CATSEPRTMGPGELFF. The CDR3 region has the DNA TGTGCCACCAGTGAACCCCGGACTATGGGGCCCGGGGAGCTGTTTTTT. The chain employs TRBV24-1 and TRBJ2-2; possibly TRBD2 for D (6 bases). The V gene's germline CDR1 is KGHDR and CDR2 SFDVKD. The CDR3 contains 16 residues. V was trimmed by 4 bases and J by 6 bases, leaving 17 bases between them.

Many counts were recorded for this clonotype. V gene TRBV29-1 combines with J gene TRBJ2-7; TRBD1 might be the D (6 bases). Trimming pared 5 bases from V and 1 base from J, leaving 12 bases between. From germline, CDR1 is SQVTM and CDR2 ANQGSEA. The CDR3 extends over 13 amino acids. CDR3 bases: TGCAGCGTTAACAGGGTTGAATCCTACGAGCAGTACTTC. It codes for CSVNRVESYEQYF.

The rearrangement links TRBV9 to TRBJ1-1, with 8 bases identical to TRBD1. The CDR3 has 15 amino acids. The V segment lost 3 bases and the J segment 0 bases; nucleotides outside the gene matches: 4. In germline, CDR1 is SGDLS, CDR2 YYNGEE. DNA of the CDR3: TGTGCCAGCAGCGCAGAGACAGGGGTGAACACTGAAGCTTTCTTT. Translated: CASSAETGVNTEAFF.

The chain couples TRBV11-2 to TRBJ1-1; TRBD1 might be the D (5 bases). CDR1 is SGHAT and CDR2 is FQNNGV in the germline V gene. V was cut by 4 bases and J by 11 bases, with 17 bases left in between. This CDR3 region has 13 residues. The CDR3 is CASSSLTVRQAFF. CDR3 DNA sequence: TGTGCCAGCAGCTCCCTGACAGTGAGGCAGGCTTTCTTT.

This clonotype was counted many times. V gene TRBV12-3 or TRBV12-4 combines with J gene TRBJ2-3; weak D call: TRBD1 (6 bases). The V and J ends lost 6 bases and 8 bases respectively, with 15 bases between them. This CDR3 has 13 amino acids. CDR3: CASRETGSSTQYF. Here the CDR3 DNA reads TGTGCCAGCAGAGAAACAGGGAGCTCTACGCAGTATTTT.

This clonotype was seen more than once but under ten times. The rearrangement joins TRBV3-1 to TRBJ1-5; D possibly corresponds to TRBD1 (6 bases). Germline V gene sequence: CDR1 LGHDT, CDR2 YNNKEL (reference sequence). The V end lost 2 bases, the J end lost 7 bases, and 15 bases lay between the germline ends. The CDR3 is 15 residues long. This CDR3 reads CASSQSGGAEQPQHF. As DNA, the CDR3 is TGTGCCAGCAGCCAATCCGGGGGCGCAGAGCAGCCCCAGCATTTT.

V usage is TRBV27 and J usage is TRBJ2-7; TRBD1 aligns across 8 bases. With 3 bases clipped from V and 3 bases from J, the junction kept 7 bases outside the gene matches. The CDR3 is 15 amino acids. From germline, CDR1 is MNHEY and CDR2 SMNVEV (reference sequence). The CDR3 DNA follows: TGTGCCAGCAGTTTTGTTAGGACAGGGAGCTACGAGCAGTACTTC. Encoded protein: CASSFVRTGSYEQYF.

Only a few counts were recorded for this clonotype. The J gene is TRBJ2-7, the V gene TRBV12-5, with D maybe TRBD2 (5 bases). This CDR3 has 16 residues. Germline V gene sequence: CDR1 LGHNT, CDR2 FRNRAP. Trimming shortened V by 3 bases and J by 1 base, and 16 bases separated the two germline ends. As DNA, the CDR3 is TGTGCTAGTGGTTTCCGAGGGCAGCAAACTTCCTACGAGCAGTACTTC. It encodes CASGFRGQQTSYEQYF.

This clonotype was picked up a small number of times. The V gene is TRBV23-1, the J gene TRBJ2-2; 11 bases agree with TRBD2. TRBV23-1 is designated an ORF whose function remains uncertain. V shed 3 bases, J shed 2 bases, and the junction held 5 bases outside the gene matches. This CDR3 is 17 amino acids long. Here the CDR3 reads CASSQLTSGRNTGELFF. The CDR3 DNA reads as TGCGCCAGCAGTCAGCTAACTAGCGGGAGAAACACCGGGGAGCTGTTTTTT.

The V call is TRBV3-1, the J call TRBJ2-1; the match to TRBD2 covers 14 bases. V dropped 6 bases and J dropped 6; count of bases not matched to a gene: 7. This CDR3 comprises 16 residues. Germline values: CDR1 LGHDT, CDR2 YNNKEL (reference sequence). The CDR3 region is CASRRTSGGRANEQFF. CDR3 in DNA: TGTGCCAGCAGGCGGACTAGCGGGGGGAGGGCCAATGAGCAGTTCTTC.

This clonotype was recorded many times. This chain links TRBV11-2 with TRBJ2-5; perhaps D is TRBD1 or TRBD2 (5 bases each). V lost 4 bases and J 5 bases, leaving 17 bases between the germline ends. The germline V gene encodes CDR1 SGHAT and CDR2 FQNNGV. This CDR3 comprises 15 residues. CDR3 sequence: CASSSSPGSGETQYF. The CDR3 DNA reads TGTGCCAGCAGCTCATCTCCAGGGAGTGGGGAGACCCAGTACTTC.

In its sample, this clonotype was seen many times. The CDR3 nucleotides read TGTGCCAGCAGCCGAACATCGGGGAATTCACCCCTCCACTTT. This encodes CASSRTSGNSPLHF. This chain connects TRBV6-6 to TRBJ1-6; no reliable D call. From germline, CDR1 is MNHNY and CDR2 SVGAGI (reference sequence). The germline V and J ends were trimmed by 6 bases and 7 bases, with 13 bases remaining between them. The CDR3 loop spans 14 amino acids.

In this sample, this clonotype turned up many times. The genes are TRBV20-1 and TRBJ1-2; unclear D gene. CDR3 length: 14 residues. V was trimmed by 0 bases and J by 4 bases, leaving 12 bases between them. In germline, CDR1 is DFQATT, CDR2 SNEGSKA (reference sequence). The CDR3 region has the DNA TGCAGTGCTAGAGATGGACGACGGACCTATGGCTACACCTTC. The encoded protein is CSARDGRRTYGYTF.

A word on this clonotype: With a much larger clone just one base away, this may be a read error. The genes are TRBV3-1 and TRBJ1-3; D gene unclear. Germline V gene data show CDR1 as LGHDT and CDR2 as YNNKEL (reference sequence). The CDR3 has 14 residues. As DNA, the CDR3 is TGTGCCAGCAACCAAGATCTTGCTGGAAACACCATATATTTT. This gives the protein CASNQDLAGNTIYF.

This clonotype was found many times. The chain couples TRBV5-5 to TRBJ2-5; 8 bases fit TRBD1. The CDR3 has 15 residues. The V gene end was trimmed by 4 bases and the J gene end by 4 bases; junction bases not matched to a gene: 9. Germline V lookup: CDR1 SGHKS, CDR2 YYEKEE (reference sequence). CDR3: CASSNGQGLRETQYF. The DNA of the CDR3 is TGTGCCAGCAGCAACGGACAGGGATTGAGAGAGACCCAGTACTTC.

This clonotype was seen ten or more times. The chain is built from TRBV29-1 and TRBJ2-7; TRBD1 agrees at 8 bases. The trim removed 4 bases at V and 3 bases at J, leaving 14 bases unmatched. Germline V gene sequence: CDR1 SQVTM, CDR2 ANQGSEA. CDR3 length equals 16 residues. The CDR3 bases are TGCAGCGTTGTAGGACAGGGATTAACATCGGACTACGAGCAGTACTTC. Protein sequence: CSVVGQGLTSDYEQYF.

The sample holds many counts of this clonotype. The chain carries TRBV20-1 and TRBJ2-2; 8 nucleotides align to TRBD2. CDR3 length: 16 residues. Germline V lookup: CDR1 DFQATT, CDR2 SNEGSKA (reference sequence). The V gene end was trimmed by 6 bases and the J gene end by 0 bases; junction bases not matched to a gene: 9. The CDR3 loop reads CSAGQRGPSNTGELFF. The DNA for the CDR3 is TGCAGTGCGGGGCAGCGGGGGCCGTCGAACACCGGGGAGCTGTTTTTT.